Below, 32 T cell receptor beta chains from the same sample are listed, as sequenced in a study of T cell changes during pregnancy in multiple sclerosis. Some clones are missing from TCRdb's copy, which holds only in-frame ones; the method was immunoSEQ multiplex PCR. Of more than 40,000 clones in the sample, 85% to 95% were seen once. Here the sequenced sample was CD4+ T cells from peripheral blood mononuclear cells, taken in the third trimester of pregnancy. These receptors all come from a female donor with multiple sclerosis, enrolled in a pregnancy study.

This chain links TRBV19 with TRBJ2-3, with D maybe TRBD1 (6 bases). CDR1 is LNHDA, CDR2 SQIVND, per germline (reference sequence). The CDR3 runs to 15 residues. With 3 bases removed from V and 2 bases from J, the gap between germline ends came to 12 bases. This chain's CDR3 is CASSILGGPTDTQYF. CDR3 nucleotides: TGTGCCAGTAGTATTCTAGGGGGACCCACAGATACGCAGTATTTT.

The rearrangement links TRBV2 to TRBJ2-7, with 8 bases matching TRBD2. The CDR3 covers 15 residues. The germline CDR1 and CDR2 sequences are SNHLY and FYNNEI. The J segment lost 1 base and the V segment lost 3 bases, leaving 5 bases of the junction unmatched. DNA for the CDR3: TGTGCCAGCAGTGAGCGGGGGGCGGTTTCCTACGAGCAGTACTTC. It yields the protein CASSERGAVSYEQYF.

The rearrangement links TRBV2 to TRBJ2-1; possibly TRBD1 for D (5 bases). CDR1 and CDR2 from the germline V gene are SNHLY and FYNNEI. V was shortened by 2 bases and J by 7 bases, with 15 bases between the two germline ends. The CDR3 sequence is 15 residues long. CDR3 in amino acids: CASSEQWGVGNEQFF. The CDR3 bases are TGTGCCAGCAGTGAACAGTGGGGCGTTGGGAATGAGCAGTTCTTC.

This chain uses TRBV5-4 with TRBJ2-1, with 12 bases matching TRBD2. Germline V gives CDR1 SGHNT, CDR2 YYREEE (reference sequence). The CDR3 consists of 15 residues. Germline trimming cut 4 bases from V and 8 bases from J; bases unmatched to any gene: 7. The CDR3 DNA reads TGTGCCAGCAGCCCTACTAGCGGGAGGCCCCATGAGCAGTTCTTC. It translates to CASSPTSGRPHEQFF. The full variable domain, completed using reference TRBV5-4 and TRBJ2-1, is ETGVTQSPTHLIKTRGQQVTLRCSSQSGHNTVSWYQQALGQGPQFIFQYYREEENGRGNFPPRFSGLQFPNYSSELNVNALELDDSALYLCASSPTSGRPHEQFFGPGTRLTVL.

V is TRBV28 and J is TRBJ2-3; maybe TRBD1 (6 bases). V shed 5 bases and J shed 6 bases, with 15 bases lying between them. Germline CDR1 and CDR2: MDHEN and SYDVKM. The CDR3 sequence is 14 residues long. The CDR3 loop reads CASSPPDRTDTQYF. DNA for the CDR3: TGTGCCAGCAGTCCTCCCGACAGGACGGATACGCAGTATTTT.

The chain carries TRBV16 and TRBJ2-4; D is undetermined. The V end lost 0 bases, the J end lost 0 bases, and 24 bases lay between the germline ends. Germline-derived CDR1 and CDR2 are KGHSY and FQNENV. CDR3 length equals 21 residues. As DNA, the CDR3 is TGTGCCAGCAGCCAATCGATGGCATCTGGGTCAGACTTTCTAGCCAAAAACATTCAGTACTTC. Its protein is CASSQSMASGSDFLAKNIQYF.

This chain connects TRBV5-1 to TRBJ2-7, with 10 bases fitting TRBD2. Germline CDR1 SGHRS, CDR2 YFSETQ. After removal of 4 bases from V and 4 bases from J, the junction contained 5 bases not matched to a gene. This CDR3 has 14 residues. The CDR3 DNA is TGCGCCAGCAGCGCTGGACTAGCGGCTTACGAGCAGTACTTC. It is translated as CASSAGLAAYEQYF. The full variable domain, with the rest looked up from reference TRBV5-1 and TRBJ2-7, is KAGVTQTPRYLIKTRGQQVTLSCSPISGHRSVSWYQQTPGQGLQFLFEYFSETQRNKGNFPGRFSGRQFSNSRSEMNVSTLELGDSALYLCASSAGLAAYEQYFGPGTRLTVT.

V gene TRBV9 combines with J gene TRBJ1-2; 10 bases match TRBD1. With V trimmed by 2 bases and J by 7 bases, 5 bases remained unmatched. The CDR3 has 14 residues. CDR1 and CDR2 from the germline V gene are SGDLS and YYNGEE. CDR3 in amino acids: CASSVGTGATGYTF. The CDR3 DNA reads TGTGCCAGCAGCGTCGGGACAGGGGCAACTGGCTACACCTTC. The whole variable domain, remainder taken from reference TRBV9 and TRBJ1-2, is DSGVTQTPKHLITATGQRVTLRCSPRSGDLSVYWYQQSLDQGLQFLIQYYNGEERAKGNILERFSAQQFPDLHSELNLSSLELGDSALYFCASSVGTGATGYTFGSGTRLTVV.

The rearrangement joins TRBV6-1 to TRBJ1-5, with TRBD1 as a possible D gene (6 bases). Per germline, CDR1 MNHNS and CDR2 SASEGT. The CDR3 runs 13 residues. Trimming removed 4 bases at V and 5 bases at J, with 9 bases between. In DNA form, the CDR3 reads TGTGCCAGCAGTGGACAGGAATATCAGCCCCAGCATTTT. Its translation is CASSGQEYQPQHF.

The genes are TRBV7-8 and TRBJ2-1; 8 bases agree with TRBD2. V lost 3 bases to trimming and J lost 1 base; unmatched junction nucleotides: 2. The CDR3 loop spans 15 amino acids. The germline V gene has CDR1 SGHVS and CDR2 FQNEAQ. The CDR3 sequence: CASSLTSESYNEQFF. As DNA, the CDR3 is TGTGCCAGCAGCTTGACTAGCGAGTCCTACAATGAGCAGTTCTTC.

V and J are TRBV6-5 and TRBJ2-1; TRBD2 aligns across 9 bases. The germline V gene has CDR1 MNHEY and CDR2 SVGAGI. The CDR3 runs to 12 residues. J was trimmed by 6 bases and V by 8 bases; bases with no gene match: 2. The DNA for the CDR3 is TGTGCCAGCGCGGGAGGGCCCAATGAGCAGTTCTTC. This encodes CASAGGPNEQFF.

The V call is TRBV9, the J call TRBJ2-2; 11 positions match TRBD2. The J segment lost 6 bases and the V segment lost 0 bases, leaving 1 base of the junction unmatched. The germline CDR1 and CDR2 sequences are SGDLS and YYNGEE. This CDR3 has 15 amino acids. The chain's CDR3 is CASSVELAGAGELFF. The DNA of the CDR3 is TGTGCCAGCAGCGTAGAACTAGCGGGAGCCGGGGAGCTGTTTTTT.

The V call is TRBV6-5, the J call TRBJ2-1; tentative D call: TRBD2 (6 bases). The V gene lost 1 base and the J gene lost 5 bases, with 12 bases spanning the gap. This CDR3 contains 15 residues. Germline CDR1 and CDR2: MNHEY and SVGAGI. CDR3 protein: CASSYLVAVNNEQFF. In nucleotides, the CDR3 is TGTGCCAGCAGTTACTTGGTAGCGGTAAACAATGAGCAGTTCTTC.

The gene calls are TRBV19 and TRBJ2-7, with 7 bases that match TRBD2. V lost 3 bases to trimming and J lost 2 bases; unmatched junction nucleotides: 1. The CDR3 is 13 amino acids. Per germline, CDR1 LNHDA and CDR2 SQIVND (reference sequence). CDR3: CASSIGLAYEQYF. For the CDR3, the DNA is TGTGCCAGTAGTATTGGACTAGCCTACGAGCAGTACTTC.

V gene TRBV21-1 combines with J gene TRBJ2-7; the table gives TRBD2 as D, unverified against the DNA. TRBV21-1 is a pseudogene locus. The CDR3 extends over 17 amino acids. CDR3 region: CASSNPLREAIPGEQYF. DNA of the CDR3: TGTGCCAGCAGCAACCCGTTGCGGGAGGCCATTCCAGGCGAGCAGTACTTC.

This clone was observed once. The chain recombines TRBV15 with TRBJ2-5; weak D call: TRBD1 (8 bases). Germline V gene data show CDR1 as LNHNV and CDR2 as YYDKDF (reference sequence). The CDR3 runs 17 residues. V lost 3 bases to trimming and J lost 5 bases, with 22 bases between them. The CDR3 nucleotides read TGTGCCACCAGCAGGGGCGGGAGACAGGGGAGTTGGGAGACCCAGTACTTC. Encoded protein: CATSRGGRQGSWETQYF.

The chain combines TRBV5-1 with TRBJ2-3; 7 bases are a match to TRBD2. CDR3 length equals 15 residues. Germline loops: CDR1 SGHRS, CDR2 YFSETQ. The junction had 5 bases not matched to a gene; V was cut back by 2 bases and J by 2 bases. CDR3 amino acids: CASSFLAAHTDTQYF. CDR3 nucleotides: TGCGCCAGCAGCTTTCTAGCGGCCCACACAGATACGCAGTATTTT.

The chain couples TRBV14 to TRBJ2-3, with a possible D match to TRBD2 (6 bases). Germline V gene sequence: CDR1 SGHDN, CDR2 FVKESK. V gave up 0 bases and J gave up 0 bases, with 13 bases separating them. The CDR3 contains 17 residues. The CDR3 nucleotides are TGTGCCAGCAGCCAAGATTTTGGGGGGACCAGCACAGATACGCAGTATTTT. Protein product: CASSQDFGGTSTDTQYF. The whole variable domain, filled in from reference TRBV14 and TRBJ2-3, reads EAGVTQFPSHSVIEKGQTVTLRCDPISGHDNLYWYRRVMGKEIKFLLHFVKESKQDESGMPNNRFLAERTGGTYSTLKVQPAELEDSGVYFCASSQDFGGTSTDTQYFGPGTRLTVL.

This chain links TRBV6-5 with TRBJ2-1; tentatively, D is TRBD2 (6 bases). The CDR3 is 16 residues long. CDR1 is MNHEY, CDR2 SVGAGI, per germline. The V end was cut by 0 bases, the J end by 8 bases, with 17 bases between. CDR3 sequence reads: CASSYSFGLARDEQFF. CDR3 nucleotides: TGTGCCAGCAGTTACTCCTTCGGGCTAGCGAGGGATGAGCAGTTCTTC.

This sequence joins TRBV28 and TRBJ2-1, with D possibly matching TRBD2 (5 bases). The CDR3 is 14 amino acids. Trimming took off 11 bases at V and 7 bases at J, with 21 bases between the two ends. Germline CDR1 reads MDHEN; CDR2 reads SYDVKM. CDR3 sequence reads: CAASRDPPSNEQFF. The CDR3 coding sequence is TGTGCCGCAAGCCGGGATCCCCCCTCGAATGAGCAGTTCTTC. The full variable domain, completed using reference TRBV28 and TRBJ2-1, is DVKVTQSSRYLVKRTGEKVFLECVQDMDHENMFWYRQDPGLGLRLIYFSYDVKMKEKGDIPEGYSVSREKKERFSLILESASTNQTSMYLCAASRDPPSNEQFFGPGTRLTVL.

The chain is built from TRBV5-4 and TRBJ2-7, with D possibly TRBD1 on 5 matching bases. The CDR3 is made up of 13 amino acids. V was cut by 1 base and J by 4 bases, with 9 bases left in between. Germline-derived CDR1 and CDR2 are SGHNT and YYREEE (reference sequence). The CDR3: CASSLYQGYEQYF. DNA for the CDR3: TGTGCCAGCAGCTTGTATCAGGGTTACGAGCAGTACTTC.

This rearrangement joins TRBV5-5 to TRBJ2-3; TRBD2 is a possible D gene (5 bases). Per the germline V gene, CDR1 is SGHKS and CDR2 is YYEKEE (reference sequence). V was pared by 4 bases and J by 5 bases, with 20 bases between. CDR3 length: 16 residues. In nucleotides, the CDR3 is TGTGCCAGCAGCGCCGATGACTGGCGGGCCGGAGATACGCAGTATTTT. Translating gives CASSADDWRAGDTQYF. Supplemented by reference TRBV5-5 and TRBJ2-3, the full variable domain reads DAGVTQSPTHLIKTRGQQVTLRCSPISGHKSVSWYQQVLGQGPQFIFQYYEKEERGRGNFPDRFSARQFPNYSSELNVNALLLGDSALYLCASSADDWRAGDTQYFGPGTRLTVL.

The V and J genes are TRBV2 and TRBJ2-3; TRBD2 agrees at 9 bases. CDR3 length: 16 residues. J lost 1 base, V lost 2 bases, and 4 bases had no gene match. CDR1 SNHLY and CDR2 FYNNEI come from the germline V gene. CDR3 amino acids: CASSEPAGGGTDTQYF. In nucleotides, the CDR3 is TGTGCCAGCAGTGAACCGGCGGGAGGGGGCACAGATACGCAGTATTTT.

The CDR3 region is CASSLALYNEQFF. CDR3 DNA: TGTGCCAGCAGCTTAGCCTTATACAATGAGCAGTTCTTC. The J gene is TRBJ2-1, the V gene TRBV7-2; unclear D gene. Germline V gene lookup returns CDR1 SGHTA and CDR2 FQGNSA. V dropped 0 bases and J dropped 4 bases, with 4 bases sitting between them. The CDR3 totals 13 residues.

V usage is TRBV30 and J usage is TRBJ2-3; 13 nucleotides agree with TRBD2. The CDR3 spans 16 residues. Germline loops: CDR1 GTSNPN, CDR2 SVGIG (reference sequence). Trimming cost V 0 bases and J 1 base; bases outside gene matches: 1. The CDR3 loop is CAWSVGLAGGTDTQYF. In DNA, the CDR3 is TGTGCCTGGAGTGTAGGACTAGCGGGAGGCACAGATACGCAGTATTTT. Full variable domain (missing parts from reference TRBV30 and TRBJ2-3): SQTIHQWPATLVQPVGSPLSLECTVEGTSNPNLYWYRQAAGRGLQLLFYSVGIGQISSEVPQNLSASRPQDRQFILSSKKLLLSDSGFYLCAWSVGLAGGTDTQYFGPGTRLTVL.

This clone was counted once. This sequence joins TRBV13 and TRBJ2-1; D not resolved. Trimming took off 5 bases at V and 3 bases at J, with 11 bases between the two ends. There are 14 residues in the CDR3. Germline V CDR1 and CDR2: PRHDT, FYEKMQ (reference sequence). The CDR3: CASSPNVVYNEQFF. CDR3 in DNA: TGTGCCAGCAGCCCCAACGTAGTCTACAATGAGCAGTTCTTC.

CDR3 in DNA: TGTGCCAGTAGTCCAACAGGGGCGGATCAGCCCCAGCATTTT. It yields the protein CASSPTGADQPQHF. The chain links TRBV19 to TRBJ1-5, with 7 positions matching TRBD1. J gave up 5 bases and V 5 bases, and 6 bases lay outside the gene matches. The CDR3 is 14 residues long. Germline CDR1 reads LNHDA; CDR2 reads SQIVND (reference sequence).

The chain employs TRBV9 and TRBJ1-3; D ambiguous. The germline CDR1 and CDR2 sequences are SGDLS and YYNGEE. This CDR3 region has 15 residues. Trimming took off 0 bases at V and 3 bases at J, with 10 bases between the two ends. Written as DNA, the CDR3 is TGTGCCAGCAGCGTAGCGGAGTCCTATGGAAACACCATATATTTT. This gives the protein CASSVAESYGNTIYF.

This sequence joins TRBV10-3 and TRBJ2-7, with a tentative D call TRBD2 (6 bases). The CDR3 contains 13 residues. Trimming pared 10 bases from V and 3 bases from J, leaving 16 bases between. Germline V gene sequence: CDR1 ENHRY, CDR2 SYGVKD. This CDR3 is CATSGTSNYEQYF. CDR3 in DNA: TGTGCCACCTCCGGGACTTCGAACTACGAGCAGTACTTC.

This clone has more than one count but fewer than ten. The chain joins TRBV7-8 to TRBJ1-2; TRBD1 aligns across 9 bases. This CDR3 spans 16 amino acids. The germline gives CDR1 SGHVS, CDR2 FQNEAQ. Trimming removed 4 bases from V and 7 bases from J; junction bases left unmatched: 13. The CDR3 region has the DNA TGTGCCAGCAGCTACGACAGGACAGGGGCCCTTGGTGGCTACACCTTC. Encoded protein: CASSYDRTGALGGYTF.

This chain uses TRBV28 with TRBJ2-5, with 7 bases aligning to TRBD1. Germline V CDR1 and CDR2: MDHEN, SYDVKM. This CDR3 has 13 residues. With V trimmed by 5 bases and J by 7 bases, 7 bases remained unmatched. The CDR3 nucleotides read TGTGCCAGCAGTATAGGGACAGAGGTGACCCAGTACTTC. Translating it yields CASSIGTEVTQYF. Filled out from reference TRBV28 and TRBJ2-5, the complete variable domain reads DVKVTQSSRYLVKRTGEKVFLECVQDMDHENMFWYRQDPGLGLRLIYFSYDVKMKEKGDIPEGYSVSREKKERFSLILESASTNQTSMYLCASSIGTEVTQYFGPGTRLLVL.

The V call is TRBV27, the J call TRBJ2-2; 7 bases agree with TRBD1. The CDR3 consists of 15 residues. Trimming took 6 bases from V and 2 from J; bases not matched to a gene: 6. Germline CDR1 MNHEY, CDR2 SMNVEV (reference sequence). The CDR3 DNA sequence: TGTGCCAGCAGCCCGACAGGGATCAACACCGGGGAGCTGTTTTTT. Protein: CASSPTGINTGELFF.